Presented here are 26 T cell receptor beta chains from one specimen sequenced in a study of T cell responses to AZD1222 COVID-19 vaccine. Generated by immunoSEQ multiplex PCR, the TCRdb table keeps only in-frame clones and is missing some. The repertoire includes about 130,000 clones, approximately 88% of them detected once, and over 4% sits in the top ten. This specimen was peripheral blood, taken on day 0 of AZD1222 vaccination. Receptor source: an adult in good health.

The J gene is TRBJ1-1, the V gene TRBV5-1; D is unclear. This CDR3 comprises 13 residues. Germline V gives CDR1 SGHRS, CDR2 YFSETQ. Deletions cut 4 bases from V and 4 bases from J, with 11 bases between. The CDR3: CASSHYPGTEAFF. The CDR3 coding sequence is TGCGCCAGCAGCCACTACCCGGGCACTGAAGCTTTCTTT. Based on the CDR3 plus reference TRBV5-1 and TRBJ1-1, the full variable domain is KAGVTQTPRYLIKTRGQQVTLSCSPISGHRSVSWYQQTPGQGLQFLFEYFSETQRNKGNFPGRFSGRQFSNSRSEMNVSTLELGDSALYLCASSHYPGTEAFFGQGTRLTVV.

The chain uses TRBV28 and TRBJ2-6, with 7 bases that match TRBD1. The V segment lost 5 bases and the J segment 0 bases; nucleotides outside the gene matches: 16. The CDR3 consists of 20 residues. The germline gives CDR1 MDHEN, CDR2 SYDVKM. CDR3 nucleotides: TGTGCCAGCAGTCGCTCCTTCAACAGGGGCCTAAACTCTGGGGCCAACGTCCTGACTTTC. This translates into CASSRSFNRGLNSGANVLTF.

V gene TRBV6-1 combines with J gene TRBJ1-1, with D perhaps TRBD1 (5 bases). In germline, CDR1 is MNHNS, CDR2 SASEGT. The V gene lost 3 bases and the J gene lost 0 bases, with 11 bases spanning the gap. CDR3 length: 15 amino acids. CDR3 sequence reads: CASSDWGGVNTEAFF. The CDR3 bases are TGTGCCAGCAGTGATTGGGGAGGGGTGAACACTGAAGCTTTCTTT.

The chain couples TRBV7-2 to TRBJ2-5, with D perhaps TRBD1 (6 bases). The CDR3 is made up of 13 amino acids. Between the trimmed V and J ends, which lost 5 bases and 2 bases, there was a span of 9 bases. Germline V gene lookup returns CDR1 SGHTA and CDR2 FQGNSA. The CDR3 region is CTSSTGPQETQYF. The DNA for the CDR3 is TGTACCAGCAGCACAGGGCCTCAAGAGACCCAGTACTTC. Supplemented by reference TRBV7-2 and TRBJ2-5, the full variable domain reads GAGVSQSPSNKVTEKGKDVELRCDPISGHTALYWYRQSLGQGLEFLIYFQGNSAPDKSGLPSDRFSAERTGGSVSTLTIQRTQQEDSAVYLCTSSTGPQETQYFGPGTRLLVL.

The gene calls are TRBV6-4 and TRBJ1-5, with 7 positions matching TRBD1. The trim removed 2 bases at V and 1 base at J, leaving 14 bases unmatched. The CDR3 extends over 19 amino acids. Germline V gene sequence: CDR1 MRHNA, CDR2 SNTAGT. As DNA, the CDR3 is TGTGCCAGCAGTGACGATCTGCCCCAGGGGGTATTAAGCAATCAGCCCCAGCATTTT. Its translation is CASSDDLPQGVLSNQPQHF.

The V and J genes are TRBV2 and TRBJ2-2; a possible D gene is TRBD2 (6 bases). CDR3 length: 15 amino acids. Trimming pared 6 bases from V and 0 bases from J, leaving 11 bases between. Germline V gives CDR1 SNHLY, CDR2 FYNNEI. CDR3 loop: CASREGSTNTGELFF. The CDR3 bases are TGTGCCAGCAGGGAGGGGAGTACGAACACCGGGGAGCTGTTTTTT.

The table lists this clone with a count of one. The genes are TRBV5-1 and TRBJ1-1; 7 bases are shared with TRBD1. The CDR3 is made up of 15 amino acids. Germline CDR1 and CDR2: SGHRS and YFSETQ. V lost 4 bases, J lost 5 bases, and 11 bases stayed unmatched. The CDR3 loop reads CASSPGDRDQTEAFF. As DNA, the CDR3 is TGCGCCAGCAGCCCAGGGGACAGAGATCAGACTGAAGCTTTCTTT.

The chain recombines TRBV4-1 with TRBJ1-4, with TRBD1 matching over 8 bases. The CDR3 is made up of 17 amino acids. Looked up from germline, CDR1 is MGHRA and CDR2 is YSYEKL. The V segment lost 2 bases and the J segment 0 bases; nucleotides outside the gene matches: 5. CDR3 bases: TGCGCCAGCAGCCAACAAGGACAGGGCACAACTAATGAAAAACTGTTTTTT. Its protein is CASSQQGQGTTNEKLFF.

The gene calls are TRBV10-3 and TRBJ2-5; no reliable D call. This CDR3 is 13 amino acids long. Germline V gene data show CDR1 as ENHRY and CDR2 as SYGVKD. V was clipped by 6 bases and J by 1 base, with 9 bases between them. The DNA for the CDR3 is TGTGCCATCAGGGCACAGCTCCAAGAGACCCAGTACTTC. It yields the protein CAIRAQLQETQYF.

This clone was seen a single time. The chain uses TRBV5-5 and TRBJ2-3; D might be TRBD1 (5 bases). The V end was cut by 6 bases, the J end by 0 bases, with 11 bases between. Looked up from germline, CDR1 is SGHKS and CDR2 is YYEKEE (reference sequence). This CDR3 is built from 14 residues. DNA for the CDR3: TGTGCCAGCACCAGGGATCATAGCACAGATACGCAGTATTTT. It specifies CASTRDHSTDTQYF. Together with reference TRBV5-5 and TRBJ2-3, the CDR3 gives the full variable domain: DAGVTQSPTHLIKTRGQQVTLRCSPISGHKSVSWYQQVLGQGPQFIFQYYEKEERGRGNFPDRFSARQFPNYSSELNVNALLLGDSALYLCASTRDHSTDTQYFGPGTRLTVL.

The chain joins TRBV27 to TRBJ2-7, with a possible D match to TRBD2 (5 bases). Trimming shortened V by 8 bases and J by 2 bases, and 16 bases separated the two germline ends. Germline CDR1 and CDR2: MNHEY and SMNVEV (reference sequence). CDR3 length: 14 residues. DNA for the CDR3: TGTGCCAGCTCGGCGGAGGTAAGGGCCTACGAGCAGTACTTC. Protein: CASSAEVRAYEQYF.

J is TRBJ2-4 and V is TRBV5-4; 12 nucleotides line up with TRBD1. The trim removed 0 bases at V and 8 bases at J, leaving 3 bases unmatched. The CDR3 totals 15 residues. Germline-derived CDR1 and CDR2 are SGHNT and YYREEE (reference sequence). The CDR3 DNA sequence: TGTGCCAGCAGCTTGGGGGGACAGGGGGCTGACATTCAGTACTTC. This encodes CASSLGGQGADIQYF.

The chain uses TRBV5-1 and TRBJ2-7; D ambiguous. Trimming shortened V by 3 bases and J by 1 base, and 11 bases separated the two germline ends. This CDR3 has 14 residues. In germline, CDR1 is SGHRS, CDR2 YFSETQ. For the CDR3, the DNA is TGCGCCAGCAGCTCTACGACAAGTTCCTACGAGCAGTACTTC. Residues: CASSSTTSSYEQYF.

This clone was seen once. This rearrangement joins TRBV28 to TRBJ2-2; TRBD1 might be the D (7 bases). CDR1 is MDHEN and CDR2 is SYDVKM in the germline V gene. This CDR3 has 16 amino acids. V dropped 5 bases and J dropped 4 bases, with 17 bases sitting between them. CDR3 in DNA: TGTGCCAGCAGTCCGGGGGACAGCCTCCTCACCGGGGAGCTGTTTTTT. It codes for CASSPGDSLLTGELFF.

This clone was recorded once. The V call is TRBV5-1, the J call TRBJ1-4, with D hard to call. The V and J ends lost 0 bases and 8 bases respectively, with 20 bases between them. Germline V lookup: CDR1 SGHRS, CDR2 YFSETQ. There are 17 residues in the CDR3. The CDR3 DNA is TGCGCCAGCAGCTTGGGTTCAAGGGCGGGTTCGAGAGAAAAACTGTTTTTT. Residues: CASSLGSRAGSREKLFF. The complete variable domain, with remaining parts taken from reference TRBV5-1 and TRBJ1-4, reads KAGVTQTPRYLIKTRGQQVTLSCSPISGHRSVSWYQQTPGQGLQFLFEYFSETQRNKGNFPGRFSGRQFSNSRSEMNVSTLELGDSALYLCASSLGSRAGSREKLFFGSGTQLSVL.

V usage is TRBV4-1 and J usage is TRBJ2-7, with a tentative D call TRBD2 (7 bases). V lost 1 base and J 2 bases, leaving 24 bases between the germline ends. In germline, CDR1 is MGHRA, CDR2 YSYEKL. The CDR3 contains 19 residues. The CDR3 region has the DNA TGCGCCAGCAGCCAAGGAATAGGCCTGAGGGGGGGCAAGACCTACGAGCAGTACTTC. Its translation is CASSQGIGLRGGKTYEQYF.

This chain uses TRBV19 with TRBJ1-3; D not resolved. V was shortened by 4 bases and J by 0 bases, with 10 bases between the two germline ends. CDR1 is LNHDA, CDR2 SQIVND, per germline (reference sequence). CDR3 size: 15 residues. The CDR3 bases are TGTGCCAGTAGTACGGGTGCGAACTCTGGAAACACCATATATTTT. Translating gives CASSTGANSGNTIYF. The full variable domain, rest sourced from reference TRBV19 and TRBJ1-3, is DGGITQSPKYLFRKEGQNVTLSCEQNLNHDAMYWYRQDPGQGLRLIYYSQIVNDFQKGDIAEGYSVSREKKESFPLTVTSAQKNPTAFYLCASSTGANSGNTIYFGEGSWLTVV.

The chain joins TRBV27 to TRBJ1-2, with TRBD1 matching over 9 bases. The germline V gene has CDR1 MNHEY and CDR2 SMNVEV (reference sequence). Unmatched junction bases numbered 9, after V lost 3 bases and J lost 7 bases. CDR3 length equals 15 residues. CDR3 amino acids: CASSFNIQGAGGYTF. CDR3 in DNA: TGTGCCAGCAGTTTCAATATACAGGGGGCGGGTGGCTACACCTTC.

The rearrangement uses TRBV30 and TRBJ1-6; 9 bases align to TRBD1. V gave up 3 bases and J gave up 4 bases; unmatched junction bases: 10. The CDR3 covers 17 residues. From germline, CDR1 is GTSNPN and CDR2 SVGIG (reference sequence). For the CDR3, the DNA is TGTGCCTGGAGCGACTCGGGACAGGGTTTTTATAATTCACCCCTCCACTTT. Translation gives CAWSDSGQGFYNSPLHF.

The rearrangement uses TRBV28 and TRBJ1-5; D possibly corresponds to TRBD1 (6 bases). CDR3 length equals 15 residues. Germline assignment: CDR1 MDHEN and CDR2 SYDVKM. V was shortened by 3 bases and J by 3 bases, with 12 bases between the two germline ends. The CDR3 bases are TGTGCCAGCAGTTTTCACCGGGACAACAATCAGCCCCAGCATTTT. Its translation is CASSFHRDNNQPQHF.

This chain connects TRBV19 to TRBJ1-4; TRBD1 matches at 7 bases. With 5 bases clipped from V and 4 bases from J, the junction kept 7 bases outside the gene matches. The CDR3 is 15 residues long. From germline, CDR1 is LNHDA and CDR2 SQIVND (reference sequence). CDR3 bases: TGTGCCAGTAGTCGACCCGGGACAGATAATGAAAAACTGTTTTTT. It specifies CASSRPGTDNEKLFF.

The table lists this clone with a few counts. The chain is built from TRBV25-1 and TRBJ2-7, with 7 bases lining up with TRBD1. CDR1 is MGHDK and CDR2 is SYGVNS in the germline V gene. V dropped 2 bases and J dropped 0; count of bases not matched to a gene: 7. This CDR3 is 16 amino acids long. The CDR3 is CASSEQIRGSSYEQYF. The DNA of the CDR3 is TGTGCCAGCAGTGAACAAATCAGGGGGAGCTCCTACGAGCAGTACTTC.

The rearrangement joins TRBV11-2 to TRBJ1-1; D is undetermined. V was clipped by 0 bases and J by 2 bases, with 13 bases between them. Germline V gene sequence: CDR1 SGHAT, CDR2 FQNNGV. The CDR3 runs to 16 residues. CDR3 sequence: CASSLEYGRPNTEAFF. CDR3 nucleotides: TGTGCCAGCAGCTTAGAATACGGGAGACCTAACACTGAAGCTTTCTTT.

This chain connects TRBV6-5 to TRBJ1-5; 10 nucleotides line up with TRBD1. CDR1 MNHEY and CDR2 SVGAGI come from the germline V gene. V shed 6 bases, J shed 6 bases, and the junction held 8 bases outside the gene matches. The CDR3 loop spans 15 amino acids. The CDR3 region has the DNA TGTGCCAGCAGCCCCGGGACAGGGGTTCGTCAGCCCCAGCATTTT. Translating it yields CASSPGTGVRQPQHF.

This clone was counted a single time. The chain links TRBV28 to TRBJ1-6, with D unresolved. Germline CDR1 and CDR2: MDHEN and SYDVKM. The V gene lost 6 bases and the J gene lost 6 bases, with 27 bases spanning the gap. This CDR3 has 19 residues. CDR3 region: CASRTPGSVPDFGNSPLHF. The CDR3 region has the DNA TGTGCCAGCAGAACGCCGGGCAGCGTCCCCGACTTTGGTAATTCACCCCTCCACTTT.

The chain has TRBV7-3 and TRBJ2-5; 8 bases match TRBD2. The germline V gene has CDR1 SGHTA and CDR2 FQGTGA. This CDR3 is 18 amino acids long. V dropped 5 bases and J dropped 6; count of bases not matched to a gene: 20. The CDR3 sequence is CASSPSGGGSPTMKTQYF. The CDR3 DNA reads TGTGCCAGCAGCCCCTCCGGGGGGGGCTCACCTACCATGAAGACCCAGTACTTC.